The 7 T cell receptor beta chains below come from one sample, sequenced in a study of CD8 T cells in ankylosing spondylitis. Via MiXCR, TCRdb re-called the 5' RACE reads, giving one row per CDR3 protein. The data contain approximately 92,000 distinct CDR3 sequences, around 10% of them singletons. The sample comprised blood, either unsorted or a sorted T cell fraction (not recorded which). These receptor sequences come from a male donor with ankylosing spondylitis or in good health (not recorded which).

This clonotype was counted ten times or more. The V and J genes are TRBV7-8 and TRBJ1-3, with D uncertain. The CDR3 loop spans 18 amino acids. From germline, CDR1 is SGHVS and CDR2 FQNEAQ. V was shortened by 2 bases and J by 0 bases, with 17 bases between the two germline ends. CDR3 nucleotide sequence: TGTGCCAGCAGCTTAATTGGTGTCACCCTCTACTCTGGAAACACCATATATTTT. The encoded protein is CASSLIGVTLYSGNTIYF.

The chain uses TRBV7-2 and TRBJ1-5, with 8 positions matching TRBD1. Germline trimming cut 1 base from V and 5 bases from J; bases unmatched to any gene: 4. Germline-derived CDR1 and CDR2 are SGHTA and FQGNSA. The CDR3 contains 15 residues. Here the CDR3 DNA reads TGTGCCAGCAGCTTAGACTCGGGACAGGATCAGCCCCAGCATTTT. Translating gives CASSLDSGQDQPQHF.

This clonotype has at least ten counts. The chain recombines TRBV12-3 or TRBV12-4 with TRBJ2-2, with 7 nucleotides matching TRBD2. J lost 7 bases, V lost 7 bases, and 6 bases had no gene match. The CDR3 loop spans 13 amino acids. The DNA of the CDR3 is TGTGCCAGCACTCGCGGGGGAGTCGGGGAGCTGTTTTTT. Amino acid sequence: CASTRGGVGELFF.

There are many counts of this clonotype. This rearrangement joins TRBV7-8 to TRBJ1-3; D remains unclear. Deletions cut 7 bases from V and 1 base from J, with 17 bases between. The CDR3 is made up of 16 amino acids. CDR1 and CDR2 from the germline V gene are SGHVS and FQNEAQ. Here the CDR3 reads CASTFGVKGSGNTIYF. As DNA, the CDR3 is TGTGCCAGCACCTTCGGGGTGAAGGGATCTGGAAACACCATATATTTT.

There are many counts of this clonotype. This chain links TRBV4-2 with TRBJ2-2; 9 bases map to TRBD1. Germline V gene lookup returns CDR1 LGHNA and CDR2 YNFKEQ. V lost 0 bases, J lost 4 bases, and 9 bases stayed unmatched. This CDR3 spans 18 amino acids. The CDR3 bases are TGTGCCAGCAGCCAAGAATTTCTGGACAGGGGCCTCACCGGGGAGCTGTTTTTT. This translates into CASSQEFLDRGLTGELFF.

This clonotype was counted between two and nine times. The chain employs TRBV20-1 and TRBJ2-7, with 8 positions matching TRBD1. Germline loops: CDR1 DFQATT, CDR2 SNEGSKA (reference sequence). The CDR3 is 12 amino acids. CDR3 sequence: CRVRDRTYEQYF. CDR3 in DNA: TGCAGAGTAAGGGACAGGACCTACGAGCAGTACTTC.

There are many counts of this clonotype. The chain couples TRBV12-3 or TRBV12-4 to TRBJ1-6, with D possibly being TRBD1 (5 bases). The CDR3 runs 14 residues. Trimming took 5 bases from V and 5 from J, leaving 10 bases between them. CDR3 DNA: TGTGCCAGCAGTCCTGGACATAATAATTCACCCCTCCACTTT. Amino acids: CASSPGHNNSPLHF.